These 30 T cell receptor beta chains originate from one sample sequenced in a study of shared T cell receptors in the human thymus. The protocol was immunoSEQ multiplex PCR, while the TCRdb copy is restricted to in-frame clones and leaves out a portion. The data contain under 700,000 clones, approximately 78% of them singletons. This sample also appeared in a second study, on human thymus T cells.

The sequencing input was thymocytes. These receptors were obtained from a boy less than two years old with a congenital heart defect.

The rearrangement joins TRBV7-8 to TRBJ2-7; TRBD1 aligns across 9 bases. In germline, CDR1 is SGHVS, CDR2 FQNEAQ. CDR3 length: 14 amino acids. Unmatched junction bases numbered 9, after V lost 5 bases and J lost 7 bases. The DNA for the CDR3 is TGTGCCAGCAGCGAGGGGACAGGGTCCTTGGAGCAGTACTTC. As protein: CASSEGTGSLEQYF.

The chain links TRBV30 to TRBJ1-2; 7 bases are a match to TRBD1. From germline, CDR1 is GTSNPN and CDR2 SVGIG (reference sequence). The CDR3 spans 11 residues. Trimming took 6 bases from V and 8 from J; bases not matched to a gene: 6. CDR3 sequence: CACDRVYGYTF. Written as DNA, the CDR3 is TGTGCCTGCGACAGGGTCTACGGCTACACCTTC.

The chain recombines TRBV25-1 with TRBJ2-7; D possibly corresponds to TRBD1 (5 bases). V was trimmed by 4 bases and J by 7 bases, leaving 17 bases between them. Germline CDR1 and CDR2: MGHDK and SYGVNS. The CDR3 runs to 14 residues. CDR3 DNA sequence: TGTGCCAGCAGTGCAACAGGTGTGCCCTGGGAGCAGTACTTC. It codes for CASSATGVPWEQYF.

The CDR3 DNA is TGCGCCAGCAGCCCTCCCCCGACTAGCGGGAGGGAGACCCAGTACTTC. As protein: CASSPPPTSGRETQYF. The rearrangement links TRBV4-1 to TRBJ2-5; 13 bases map to TRBD2. The germline V gene encodes CDR1 MGHRA and CDR2 YSYEKL. This CDR3 has 16 amino acids. The junction had 7 bases not matched to a gene; V was cut back by 4 bases and J by 5 bases.

This sequence joins TRBV14 and TRBJ2-7; D remains ambiguous. Between the trimmed V and J ends, which lost 8 bases and 6 bases, there was a span of 11 bases. The CDR3 spans 11 residues. The germline CDR1 and CDR2 sequences are SGHDN and FVKESK. The CDR3 loop reads CASEARGEQYF. In DNA, the CDR3 is TGTGCCAGCGAGGCGAGAGGCGAGCAGTACTTC.

V and J are TRBV15 and TRBJ1-2; D might be TRBD1 (6 bases). Trimming removed 5 bases at V and 4 bases at J, with 17 bases between. This CDR3 region has 15 residues. Germline loops: CDR1 LNHNV, CDR2 YYDKDF (reference sequence). The CDR3 region has the DNA TGTGCCACCAGCTCCGGACAGTCAAGGGGCTATGGCTACACCTTC. Encoded protein: CATSSGQSRGYGYTF.

This rearrangement joins TRBV9 to TRBJ2-2; possibly TRBD1 for D (6 bases). CDR3 length: 19 amino acids. Germline values: CDR1 SGDLS, CDR2 YYNGEE. Trimming cost V 0 bases and J 0 bases, with 18 bases left between them. The CDR3 loop reads CASSVEGGKGTPNTGELFF. CDR3 sequence (DNA): TGTGCCAGCAGCGTAGAGGGCGGAAAGGGGACACCGAACACCGGGGAGCTGTTTTTT.

The CDR3 protein is CASREELATEQFF. The CDR3 region has the DNA TGTGCCAGCAGAGAAGAGCTAGCTACTGAGCAGTTCTTC. The chain couples TRBV25-1 to TRBJ2-1; TRBD2 might be the D (5 bases). Trimming took 6 bases from V and 9 from J, leaving 15 bases between them. This CDR3 contains 13 residues. Germline CDR1 and CDR2: MGHDK and SYGVNS.

The chain recombines TRBV27 with TRBJ2-7; maybe TRBD1 (6 bases). Per germline, CDR1 MNHEY and CDR2 SMNVEV (reference sequence). V dropped 6 bases and J dropped 4 bases, with 22 bases sitting between them. There are 16 residues in the CDR3. The CDR3 sequence: CASRYGVTGPTYEQYF. In DNA, the CDR3 is TGTGCCAGCAGATATGGGGTCACAGGGCCTACTTACGAGCAGTACTTC.

The chain uses TRBV6-5 and TRBJ1-2; the match to TRBD1 covers 8 bases. Germline assignment: CDR1 MNHEY and CDR2 SVGAGI. V gave up 2 bases and J gave up 4 bases; unmatched junction bases: 3. This CDR3 has 14 residues. The CDR3 sequence is CASSYAGTGYGYTF. CDR3 bases: TGTGCCAGCAGTTACGCCGGGACAGGCTATGGCTACACCTTC.

V and J are TRBV9 and TRBJ2-1; TRBD2 aligns across 7 bases. CDR3 size: 14 residues. From germline, CDR1 is SGDLS and CDR2 YYNGEE. V was pared by 7 bases and J by 5 bases, with 9 bases of the junction left unmatched. CDR3 nucleotides: TGTGCCAGCGGAAAGCGGGACCGGAACAATGAGCAGTTCTTC. It is translated as CASGKRDRNNEQFF.

This clone occurred a few times. The chain employs TRBV19 and TRBJ2-2, with 7 bases fitting TRBD2. The CDR3 runs to 17 residues. Losses at the gene ends were 5 bases for V and 7 bases for J; bases not matched to a gene: 16. Germline V gives CDR1 LNHDA, CDR2 SQIVND (reference sequence). CDR3 amino acids: CASSQGGRGLGDGELFF. As DNA, the CDR3 is TGTGCCAGTAGTCAGGGAGGGAGGGGACTGGGGGACGGGGAGCTGTTTTTT.

This sequence joins TRBV4-3 and TRBJ2-3; TRBD2 agrees at 12 bases. With V trimmed by 4 bases and J by 4 bases, 9 bases remained unmatched. Looked up from germline, CDR1 is LGHNA and CDR2 is YSLEER. CDR3 size: 17 residues. As DNA, the CDR3 is TGCGCCAGCAGCCCCCAGACTAGCGGGAGCCGGTCAGATACGCAGTATTTT. As protein: CASSPQTSGSRSDTQYF.

This chain uses TRBV6-5 with TRBJ2-5, with 13 bases lining up with TRBD2. J lost 5 bases, V lost 6 bases, and 6 bases had no gene match. Germline assignment: CDR1 MNHEY and CDR2 SVGAGI. The CDR3 extends over 15 amino acids. CDR3 in DNA: TGTGCCAGCAGCCAGACTAGCGGGAGGACGGAGACCCAGTACTTC. Protein sequence: CASSQTSGRTETQYF.

The rearrangement uses TRBV5-1 and TRBJ2-1, with D maybe TRBD2 (10 bases). Germline CDR1 reads SGHRS; CDR2 reads YFSETQ. The CDR3 has 23 amino acids. Trimming pared 1 base from V and 0 bases from J, leaving 32 bases between. CDR3 in DNA: TGCGCCAGCAGCTTGAGGAGACAGGGGGGAGTAGAGCGGGAGGGGGACTCCTACAATGAGCAGTTCTTC. Its translation is CASSLRRQGGVEREGDSYNEQFF.

This chain connects TRBV27 to TRBJ1-2; 8 bases align to TRBD1. The CDR3 sequence is 16 residues long. Germline CDR1 and CDR2: MNHEY and SMNVEV (reference sequence). V lost 3 bases to trimming and J lost 6 bases; unmatched junction nucleotides: 12. As DNA, the CDR3 is TGTGCCAGCAGTTTCCAGGGGGCACGGGGTAAGGATGGCTACACCTTC. Encoded protein: CASSFQGARGKDGYTF.

This clone came up a few times. The V and J genes are TRBV29-1 and TRBJ1-1, with TRBD1 identical over 12 bases. With 0 bases clipped from V and 1 base from J, the junction kept 6 bases outside the gene matches. The CDR3 spans 17 residues. Per the germline V gene, CDR1 is SQVTM and CDR2 is ANQGSEA. This chain's CDR3 is CSVEEGTGGRRNTEAFF. CDR3 bases: TGCAGCGTTGAAGAGGGGACAGGGGGCCGGCGGAACACTGAAGCTTTCTTT.

The chain couples TRBV11-2 to TRBJ1-1, with 9 bases matching TRBD1. With 3 bases clipped from V and 1 base from J, the junction kept 15 bases outside the gene matches. Germline V gene lookup returns CDR1 SGHAT and CDR2 FQNNGV. The CDR3 sequence is 19 residues long. CDR3 DNA: TGTGCCAGCAGCTTTTTTTCTCCGGACAGGGGATCAGGGAACACTGAAGCTTTCTTT. Translating it yields CASSFFSPDRGSGNTEAFF.

The table lists this clone with a few counts. This chain links TRBV19 with TRBJ1-4; 10 bases are shared with TRBD1. The germline V gene encodes CDR1 LNHDA and CDR2 SQIVND (reference sequence). CDR3 length: 15 residues. The junction had 4 bases not matched to a gene; V was cut back by 5 bases and J by 4 bases. The CDR3 reads CASSPTGGFNEKLFF. In nucleotides, the CDR3 is TGTGCCAGTAGTCCGACAGGGGGCTTTAATGAAAAACTGTTTTTT.

The chain joins TRBV5-1 to TRBJ2-3, with a possible D match to TRBD2 (6 bases). V lost 0 bases and J lost 1, with 12 bases in between. CDR3 size: 16 residues. Germline lookup yields CDR1 SGHRS and CDR2 YFSETQ. The chain's CDR3 is CASSLGAGSGTDTQYF. CDR3 in DNA: TGCGCCAGCAGCTTGGGGGCCGGGAGTGGCACAGATACGCAGTATTTT.

The sample holds a few counts of this clone. This chain links TRBV4-3 with TRBJ2-7, with 9 bases fitting TRBD1. V lost 1 base, J lost 6 bases, and 7 bases stayed unmatched. The germline gives CDR1 LGHNA, CDR2 YSLEER. The CDR3 length is 15 residues. The CDR3 region has the DNA TGCGCCAGCAGCCAAGCCTCACAGGGGGCCATCGAGCAGTACTTC. Translated, it gives CASSQASQGAIEQYF.

This chain joins TRBV2 and TRBJ2-1; 7 bases fit TRBD2. This CDR3 contains 14 residues. With V trimmed by 8 bases and J by 0 bases, 4 bases remained unmatched. Germline V CDR1 and CDR2: SNHLY, FYNNEI. CDR3 DNA: TGTGCCAGCCTCGGGGGGAGCTCCTACAATGAGCAGTTCTTC. It encodes CASLGGSSYNEQFF.

The chain couples TRBV11-2 to TRBJ2-1; D is unclear. The germline V and J ends were trimmed by 5 bases and 0 bases, with 11 bases remaining between them. The CDR3 covers 15 residues. Germline V gives CDR1 SGHAT, CDR2 FQNNGV. CDR3 sequence (DNA): TGTGCCAGCAGCCCGCATGATAGCTCCTACAATGAGCAGTTCTTC. Amino acids: CASSPHDSSYNEQFF.

The genes are TRBV7-2 and TRBJ2-7, with a possible D match to TRBD2 (5 bases). The CDR3 length is 16 residues. Trimming stripped 1 base from V and 13 bases from J, with 26 bases between. Per germline, CDR1 SGHTA and CDR2 FQGNSA. The CDR3 region is CASSLGGPPSPSGNYF. The CDR3 nucleotides read TGTGCCAGCAGCTTAGGTGGACCTCCTTCCCCCTCGGGAAATTACTTC.

The rearrangement links TRBV27 to TRBJ2-1, with D possibly being TRBD1 (5 bases). Trimming shortened V by 4 bases and J by 2 bases, and 12 bases separated the two germline ends. Per the germline V gene, CDR1 is MNHEY and CDR2 is SMNVEV (reference sequence). This CDR3 region has 15 residues. CDR3 residues: CASSSDSQPYNEQFF. The CDR3, as DNA: TGTGCCAGCAGTTCCGACAGTCAACCCTACAATGAGCAGTTCTTC.

V and J are TRBV4-3 and TRBJ2-3, with D uncertain. In germline, CDR1 is LGHNA, CDR2 YSLEER. V lost 4 bases and J 0 bases, leaving 17 bases between the germline ends. This CDR3 spans 17 amino acids. CDR3 loop: CASSLALAASSTDTQYF. The CDR3 bases are TGCGCCAGCAGCCTTGCCTTAGCAGCATCTAGCACAGATACGCAGTATTTT.

The chain uses TRBV7-9 and TRBJ2-7, with 9 bases that match TRBD2. The CDR3 length is 16 residues. After removal of 6 bases from V and 4 bases from J, the junction contained 13 bases not matched to a gene. The germline V gene encodes CDR1 SEHNR and CDR2 FQNEAQ (reference sequence). The DNA of the CDR3 is TGTGCCAGCAGTCCCGGTTCGGCTAGCGGGATTTACGAGCAGTACTTC. It codes for CASSPGSASGIYEQYF.

The rearrangement joins TRBV6-5 to TRBJ2-7; TRBD1 matches at 10 bases. V was clipped by 1 base and J by 2 bases; unmatched bases: 5. In germline, CDR1 is MNHEY, CDR2 SVGAGI. The CDR3 has 16 amino acids. The CDR3 sequence is CASSYFGTGVTYEQYF. CDR3 bases: TGTGCCAGCAGTTACTTCGGGACAGGGGTGACCTACGAGCAGTACTTC.

The CDR3 nucleotides read TGTGCCAGCAGCTTAGAGACCCCTAGCGGGAGCTACGAGCAGTACTTC. This encodes CASSLETPSGSYEQYF. V gene TRBV11-2 combines with J gene TRBJ2-7, with 10 bases identical to TRBD2. V trimming: 0 bases; J trimming: 3 bases; junction bases outside the gene matches: 5. Germline V gene sequence: CDR1 SGHAT, CDR2 FQNNGV. CDR3 length equals 16 residues.

The V and J genes are TRBV11-3 and TRBJ2-2; TRBD2 aligns across 7 bases. CDR3 length equals 14 residues. J was trimmed by 4 bases and V by 3 bases; bases with no gene match: 2. Germline values: CDR1 SGHNT, CDR2 YENEEA. The CDR3 DNA follows: TGTGCCAGCAGCTTCGGGGGGACCACCGGGGAGCTGTTTTTT. It codes for CASSFGGTTGELFF.